A single T cell receptor beta chain is shown here with its context. This CDR3 is also generated by other DNA sequences in the sample. Trimming cost V 0 bases and J 8 bases, with 10 bases left between them. Germline CDR1 and CDR2: LNHNV and YYDKDF (reference sequence). The CDR3 sequence is 14 residues long. This specimen belongs to a study of cytomegalovirus exposure and HLA in healthy donors. Across the study: About 84% of around 390 genotyped donors fell in the Caucasian-associated ancestry cluster.

With 60 Vbeta and 13 Jbeta primers, the PCR was carried out. Data came from immunoSEQ multiplex PCR; TCRdb stores just in-frame clones and leaves some out. This table has just over 200,000 clones, approximately 70% appearing once. Healthy people donating bone marrow made up the donors. The receptor was derived from a man in his forties in good health and CMV-seropositive. The specimen was PBMCs. V gene TRBV15 combines with J gene TRBJ1-4; D gene ambiguous. The CDR3 DNA reads TGTGCCACCAGCAGAGACCGAGGAAGAGAAAAACTGTTTTTT. It encodes CATSRDRGREKLFF.